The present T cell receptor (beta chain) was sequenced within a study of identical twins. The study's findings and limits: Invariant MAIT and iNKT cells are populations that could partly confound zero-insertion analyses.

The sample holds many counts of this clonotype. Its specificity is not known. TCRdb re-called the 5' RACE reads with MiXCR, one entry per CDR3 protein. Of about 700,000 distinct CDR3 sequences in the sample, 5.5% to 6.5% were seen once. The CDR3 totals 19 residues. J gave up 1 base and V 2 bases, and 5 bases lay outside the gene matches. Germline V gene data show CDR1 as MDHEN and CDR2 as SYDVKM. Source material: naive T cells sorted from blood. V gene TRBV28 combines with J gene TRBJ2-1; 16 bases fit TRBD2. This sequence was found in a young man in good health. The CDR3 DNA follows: TGTGCCAGCAGTTTAATTGAGGGACTAGCGGGAGGGTCCTACAATGAGCAGTTCTTC. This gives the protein CASSLIEGLAGGSYNEQFF.